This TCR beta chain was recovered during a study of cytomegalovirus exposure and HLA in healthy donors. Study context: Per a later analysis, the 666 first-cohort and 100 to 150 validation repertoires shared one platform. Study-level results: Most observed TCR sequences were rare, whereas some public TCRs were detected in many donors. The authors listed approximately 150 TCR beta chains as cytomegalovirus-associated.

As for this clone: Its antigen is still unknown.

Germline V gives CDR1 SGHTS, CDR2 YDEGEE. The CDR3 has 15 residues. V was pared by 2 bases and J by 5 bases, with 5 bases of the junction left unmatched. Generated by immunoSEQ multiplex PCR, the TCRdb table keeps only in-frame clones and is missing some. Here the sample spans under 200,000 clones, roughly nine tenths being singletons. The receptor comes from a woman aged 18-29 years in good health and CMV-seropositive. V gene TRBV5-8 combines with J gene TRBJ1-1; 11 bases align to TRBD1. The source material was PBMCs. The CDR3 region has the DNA TGTGCCAGCAGCTTCCGGGGGACAGGGGGGACTGAAGCTTTCTTT. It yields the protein CASSFRGTGGTEAFF.